This T cell receptor beta chain stems from a study of blood T cell repertoires in COVID-19. Study details: COVID-19 samples, acute and convalescent, were from the United States, Italy and Spain. The cDNA or gDNA used as material had been derived from T cells, B-cell-depleted T cells, or PBMCs.

As originally analysed: Reference gene primer amplification yielded estimated nucleated cell counts. Produced via immunoSEQ multiplex PCR; TCRdb's table is partial and in-frame only. V, J and clone size are those of that table, while D and trimming were read from the DNA. The sample carries around 400,000 clones, approximately 87% recorded once. Enrollment of patients from Seattle took place during active infection, with longitudinal follow-up. The V and J ends lost 2 bases and 3 bases respectively, with 16 bases between them. Germline CDR1 reads MNHEY; CDR2 reads SMNVEV (reference sequence). CDR3 size: 16 residues.

The chain couples TRBV27 to TRBJ1-1; tentative D call: TRBD1 (6 bases). The origin of this receptor is a woman in her twenties or thirties with COVID-19, enrolled during active disease. Specimen: peripheral blood. The CDR3 protein is CASSLKIRGRDTEAFF. The CDR3 DNA sequence: TGTGCCAGCAGTTTAAAAATCAGGGGCAGGGACACTGAAGCTTTCTTT.